A selection of T cell receptor beta chains follows, all from one sample in a study of cytomegalovirus exposure and HLA in healthy donors. Sequencing used immunoSEQ multiplex PCR; TCRdb keeps in-frame clones, though not all of them. Among around 140,000 clones listed, roughly 71% were seen once. The sample consisted of PBMCs. These receptors were obtained from a woman in her thirties or forties in good health and CMV-seronegative. The CDR3 runs from the conserved cysteine through the conserved F or W. The D gene is left open where the match is weak. Clone size is shown for a subset of rows, as once, few, many or a class of expanded clone.

v_gene: TRBV4-3
abundance: .
j_gene: TRBJ2-3
d_gene: .
CDR3nt: TGCGCCAGCAGACGCGGCGGGGATAGCACAGATACGCAGTATTTT
CDR3aa: CASRRGGDSTDTQYF

v_gene: TRBV7-9
abundance: .
j_gene: TRBJ1-1
d_gene: .
CDR3nt: TGTGCCAGCAGCTTATTAGGATTTGGGCCTGAAGCTTTCTTT
CDR3aa: CASSLLGFGPEAFF

v_gene: TRBV6-4
abundance: few
j_gene: TRBJ2-1
d_gene: TRBD1
CDR3nt: TGTGCCAGCAGTGAAAACGACAGGGTCTTTTCCTACAATGAGCAGTTCTTC
CDR3aa: CASSENDRVFSYNEQFF

v_gene: TRBV7-9
abundance: .
j_gene: TRBJ1-1
d_gene: .
CDR3nt: TGTTCCAGCAGCTTAGAGAGCACTGAAGCTTTCTTT
CDR3aa: CSSSLESTEAFF

v_gene: TRBV6-5
abundance: .
j_gene: TRBJ2-7
d_gene: .
CDR3nt: TGTGCCAGCAGTTATCGTGCAGGGGATAGGACCTACGAGCAGTACTTC
CDR3aa: CASSYRAGDRTYEQYF

v_gene: TRBV6-1
abundance: .
j_gene: TRBJ1-1
d_gene: .
CDR3nt: TGTGCCAGCGACAGGATGAACACTGAAGCTTTCTTT
CDR3aa: CASDRMNTEAFF

v_gene: TRBV5-1
abundance: .
j_gene: TRBJ1-2
d_gene: .
CDR3nt: TGCGCCAGCAGCACGGACGACAGACCCGCGGAGACCTATGGCTACACCTTC
CDR3aa: CASSTDDRPAETYGYTF

v_gene: TRBV5-4
abundance: few
j_gene: TRBJ1-4
d_gene: .
CDR3nt: TGTGCCAGCAGCTTGGACCCCGGTTGGACTAATGAAAAACTGTTTTTT
CDR3aa: CASSLDPGWTNEKLFF

v_gene: TRBV5-1
abundance: .
j_gene: TRBJ2-2
d_gene: .
CDR3nt: TGCGCCAGCAGCGACGGAAGCGCGAACACCGGGGAGCTGTTTTTT
CDR3aa: CASSDGSANTGELFF

v_gene: TRBV30
abundance: .
j_gene: TRBJ1-1
d_gene: TRBD1
CDR3nt: TGTGCCTGGAGTCCGGAGACAGGGTTAGCTTTCTTT
CDR3aa: CAWSPETGLAFF

v_gene: TRBV7-7
abundance: .
j_gene: TRBJ2-1
d_gene: .
CDR3nt: TGTGCTAGCAGCCCCCAGCCAGGGGACAATGAGCAGTTCTTC
CDR3aa: CASSPQPGDNEQFF

v_gene: TRBV30
abundance: few
j_gene: TRBJ1-1
d_gene: .
CDR3nt: TGTGCCTGGAGTGTGGTGGGTATGGAGAGGGAAGCTTTCTTT
CDR3aa: CAWSVVGMEREAFF

v_gene: TRBV10-3
abundance: few
j_gene: TRBJ2-1
d_gene: .
CDR3nt: TGTGCCACCTGTGAGCTTAGCTCCTACAATGAGCAGTTCTTC
CDR3aa: CATCELSSYNEQFF

v_gene: TRBV7-2
abundance: .
j_gene: TRBJ1-5
d_gene: .
CDR3nt: TGTGCCAGCAGCTTAGTCTCGGTTATGAGCAATCAGCCCCAGCATTTT
CDR3aa: CASSLVSVMSNQPQHF

v_gene: TRBV7-9
abundance: few
j_gene: TRBJ2-3
d_gene: .
CDR3nt: TGTGCCAGCAGCTTTCGCGGCGGAGGGGCTCTATCAGATACGCAGTATTTT
CDR3aa: CASSFRGGGALSDTQYF

v_gene: TRBV7-9
abundance: .
j_gene: TRBJ2-7
d_gene: TRBD1
CDR3nt: TGTGCCAGCAGCCGCCCACGGACAGGGGACCCCTACGAGCAGTACTTC
CDR3aa: CASSRPRTGDPYEQYF

v_gene: TRBV18
abundance: few
j_gene: TRBJ1-1
d_gene: .
CDR3nt: TGTGCCAGCTCAGGGGGGGAGAACACTGAAGCTTTCTTT
CDR3aa: CASSGGENTEAFF